This T cell receptor beta chain was recovered during a study of control samples from healthy donors and cancer patients. Assay: immunoSEQ multiplex PCR; the TCRdb copy retains only in-frame clones and omits some. The sample has some 120,000 clones; 80% to 95% are singletons. Germline CDR1 reads LGHDT; CDR2 reads YNNKEL (reference sequence). Trimming took off 0 bases at V and 2 bases at J, with 5 bases between the two ends. The CDR3 loop spans 15 amino acids. This rearrangement joins TRBV3-1 (or the pseudogene TRBV3-2) to TRBJ2-6; D not resolved. Sequencing was done on a sample of PBMCs. The TCR was taken from an elderly man with head and neck cancer. This chain's CDR3 is CASSQDSTGANVLTF. The CDR3 coding sequence is TGTGCCAGCAGCCAAGATTCCACTGGGGCCAACGTCCTGACTTTC.